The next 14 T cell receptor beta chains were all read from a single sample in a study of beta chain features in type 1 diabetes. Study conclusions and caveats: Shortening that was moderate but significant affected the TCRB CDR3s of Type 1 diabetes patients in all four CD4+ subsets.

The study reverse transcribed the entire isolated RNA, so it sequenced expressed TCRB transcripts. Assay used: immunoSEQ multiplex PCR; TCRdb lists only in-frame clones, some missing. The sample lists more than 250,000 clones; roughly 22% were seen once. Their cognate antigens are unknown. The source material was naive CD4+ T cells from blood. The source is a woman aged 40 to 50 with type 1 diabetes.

CDR3 DNA sequence: TGCGCCAGCAGCCCCTATGGTACAGGTGTTGAAACTGAAGCTTTCTTT. Protein product: CASSPYGTGVETEAFF. The chain uses TRBV4-3 and TRBJ1-1; tentatively, D is TRBD1 (5 bases). Trimming removed 4 bases at V and 5 bases at J, with 20 bases between. Germline loops: CDR1 LGHNA, CDR2 YSLEER. The CDR3 has 16 amino acids.

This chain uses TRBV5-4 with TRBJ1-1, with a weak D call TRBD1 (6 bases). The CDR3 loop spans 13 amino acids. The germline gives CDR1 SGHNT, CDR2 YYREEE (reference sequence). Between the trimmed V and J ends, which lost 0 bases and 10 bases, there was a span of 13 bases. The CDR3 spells CASSLVQGDGAFF. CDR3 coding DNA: TGTGCCAGCAGCTTGGTACAGGGCGATGGAGCTTTCTTT.

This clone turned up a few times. CDR3 nucleotide sequence: TGTGCCAGCAGTCCTACTAGCGGGAGGGCCTACGAGCAGTACTTC. Its translation: CASSPTSGRAYEQYF. The chain employs TRBV27 and TRBJ2-7, with 13 bases matching TRBD2. V was pared by 5 bases and J by 2 bases, with 3 bases of the junction left unmatched. CDR1 is MNHEY, CDR2 SMNVEV, per germline (reference sequence). The CDR3 consists of 15 residues.

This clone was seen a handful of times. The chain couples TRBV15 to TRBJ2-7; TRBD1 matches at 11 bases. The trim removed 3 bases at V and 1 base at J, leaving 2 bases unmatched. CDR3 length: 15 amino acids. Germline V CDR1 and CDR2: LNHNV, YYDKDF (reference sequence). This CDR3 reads CATSSRDRGSYEQYF. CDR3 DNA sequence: TGTGCCACCAGCAGCCGGGACAGGGGGTCCTACGAGCAGTACTTC.

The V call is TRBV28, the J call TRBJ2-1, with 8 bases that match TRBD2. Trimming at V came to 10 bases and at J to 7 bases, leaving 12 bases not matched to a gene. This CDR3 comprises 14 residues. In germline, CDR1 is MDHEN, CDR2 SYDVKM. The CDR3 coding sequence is TGTGCCAATAGCGTTGGCGGGAGGATTAATGAGCAGTTCTTC. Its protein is CANSVGGRINEQFF.

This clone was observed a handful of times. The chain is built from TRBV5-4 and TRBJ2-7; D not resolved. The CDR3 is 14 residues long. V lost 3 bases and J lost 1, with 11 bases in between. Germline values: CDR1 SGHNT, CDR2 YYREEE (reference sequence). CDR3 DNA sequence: TGTGCCAGCAGCTATAAAATGGAGTCCTACGAGCAGTACTTC. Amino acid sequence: CASSYKMESYEQYF.

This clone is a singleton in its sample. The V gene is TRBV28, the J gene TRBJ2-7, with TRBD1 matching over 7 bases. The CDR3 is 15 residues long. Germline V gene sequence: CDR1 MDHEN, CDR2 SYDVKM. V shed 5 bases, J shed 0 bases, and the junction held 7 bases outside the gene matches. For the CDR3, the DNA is TGTGCCAGCAGTCGACAGGGACGGGGCTCCTACGAGCAGTACTTC. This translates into CASSRQGRGSYEQYF.

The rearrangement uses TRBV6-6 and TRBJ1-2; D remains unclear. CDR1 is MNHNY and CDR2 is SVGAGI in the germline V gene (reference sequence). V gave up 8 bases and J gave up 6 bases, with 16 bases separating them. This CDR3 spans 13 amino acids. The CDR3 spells CASEFRTRDGYTF. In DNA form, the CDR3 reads TGTGCCAGCGAATTCCGTACCCGAGATGGCTACACCTTC.

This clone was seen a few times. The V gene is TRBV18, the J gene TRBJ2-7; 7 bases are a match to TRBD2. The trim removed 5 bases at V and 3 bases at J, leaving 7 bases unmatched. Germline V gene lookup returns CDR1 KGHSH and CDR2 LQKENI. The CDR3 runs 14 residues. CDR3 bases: TGTGCCAGCTCATTGAGCGGGGATTACTACGAGCAGTACTTC. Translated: CASSLSGDYYEQYF.

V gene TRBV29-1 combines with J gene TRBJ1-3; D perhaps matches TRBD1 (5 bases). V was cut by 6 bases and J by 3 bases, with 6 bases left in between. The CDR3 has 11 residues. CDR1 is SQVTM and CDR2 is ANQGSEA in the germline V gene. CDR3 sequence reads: CSVRDGNTIYF. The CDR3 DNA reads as TGCAGCGTCAGGGATGGAAACACCATATATTTT.

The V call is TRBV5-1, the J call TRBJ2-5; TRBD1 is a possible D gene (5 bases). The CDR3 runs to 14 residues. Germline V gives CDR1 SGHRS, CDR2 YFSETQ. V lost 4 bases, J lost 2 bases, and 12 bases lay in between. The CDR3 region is CASSLDSNQETQYF. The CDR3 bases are TGCGCCAGCAGCCTCGACAGTAATCAAGAGACCCAGTACTTC.

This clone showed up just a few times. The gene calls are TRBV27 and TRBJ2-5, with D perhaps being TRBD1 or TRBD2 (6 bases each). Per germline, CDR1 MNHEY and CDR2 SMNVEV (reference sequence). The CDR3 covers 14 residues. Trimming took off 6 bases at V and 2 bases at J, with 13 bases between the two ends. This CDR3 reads CASSLQGGQETQYF. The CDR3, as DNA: TGTGCCAGCAGCTTACAGGGAGGACAAGAGACCCAGTACTTC.

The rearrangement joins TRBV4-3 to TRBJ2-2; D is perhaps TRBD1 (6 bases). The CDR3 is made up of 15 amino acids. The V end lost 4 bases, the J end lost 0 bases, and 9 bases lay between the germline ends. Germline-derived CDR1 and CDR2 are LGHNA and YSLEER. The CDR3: CASSLQGPNTGELFF. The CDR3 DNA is TGCGCCAGCAGCCTGCAGGGGCCGAACACCGGGGAGCTGTTTTTT.

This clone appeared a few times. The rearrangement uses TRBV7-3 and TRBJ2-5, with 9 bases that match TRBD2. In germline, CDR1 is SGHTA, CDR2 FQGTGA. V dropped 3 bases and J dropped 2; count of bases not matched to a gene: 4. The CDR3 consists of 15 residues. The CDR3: CASSFGAGGQETQYF. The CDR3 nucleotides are TGTGCCAGCAGCTTCGGTGCGGGGGGGCAAGAGACCCAGTACTTC.